The sequence of this T cell receptor (beta chain) was determined in a study of T cell responses to AZD1222 COVID-19 vaccine. Study outcomes and limitations: The donor cohort was predominantly white British with a female majority, and clonal diversity may have been underestimated. Spike-specific TCR breadth and depth rose after two AZD1222 doses.

Germline loops: CDR1 SGHDT, CDR2 YYEEEE. V lost 5 bases to trimming and J lost 6 bases, with 17 bases between them. This CDR3 comprises 14 residues. Regarding this clone: The antigen is not known.

Method: immunoSEQ multiplex PCR; TCRdb's copy keeps in-frame clones and lacks some. The sample lists some 150,000 clones, roughly 80% seen once, with about 4% in the top ten. The material sequenced was peripheral blood, taken on day 0 of MenACWY control vaccination. The gene calls are TRBV5-6 and TRBJ1-2, with TRBD1 as a possible D gene (6 bases). The source is an adult in good health. As DNA, the CDR3 is TGTGCCAGCAGTCCTGTCGGGGGGCCACATGGCTACACCTTC. Residues: CASSPVGGPHGYTF. Combining the CDR3 with reference TRBV5-6 and TRBJ1-2 gives the whole variable domain DAGVTQSPTHLIKTRGQQVTLRCSPKSGHDTVSWYQQALGQGPQFIFQYYEEEERQRGNFPDRFSGHQFPNYSSELNVNALLLGDSALYLCASSPVGGPHGYTFGSGTRLTVV.